Listed here are 23 T cell receptor beta chains from one sample, sequenced in a study of blood T cell repertoires in COVID-19. Assay used: immunoSEQ multiplex PCR; TCRdb lists only in-frame clones, some missing. Of 150,000 to 160,000 clones in the sample, roughly four fifths are singletons; the top ten hold 25% to 30%. The source material was peripheral blood. These TCRs come from a woman in her sixties or seventies with acute or convalescent COVID-19.

The V call is TRBV11-2, the J call TRBJ1-2, with unresolved D. Germline-derived CDR1 and CDR2 are SGHAT and FQNNGV. The CDR3 has 14 amino acids. Trimming took 1 base from V and 4 from J, leaving 10 bases between them. CDR3 region: CASSLGLQVYGYTF. The CDR3 DNA reads as TGTGCCAGCAGCTTAGGCTTGCAGGTCTATGGCTACACCTTC.

The rearrangement joins TRBV10-2 to TRBJ1-1; 7 bases agree with TRBD1. CDR1 is WSHSY, CDR2 SAAADI, per germline. The CDR3 is made up of 12 amino acids. The trim removed 6 bases at V and 6 bases at J, leaving 4 bases unmatched. The CDR3 protein is CASRGGRAEAFF. DNA of the CDR3: TGCGCCAGCAGAGGGGGCCGGGCTGAAGCTTTCTTT.

This clone appeared a single time. This chain uses TRBV4-1 with TRBJ1-3; TRBD1 matches at 7 bases. The CDR3 consists of 16 residues. The J segment lost 2 bases and the V segment lost 0 bases, leaving 4 bases of the junction unmatched. Germline V gene sequence: CDR1 MGHRA, CDR2 YSYEKL. Written as DNA, the CDR3 is TGCGCCAGCAGCCAAGAGGTGACAGGGACTGGAAACACCATATATTTT. Translation: CASSQEVTGTGNTIYF.

This chain uses TRBV4-1 with TRBJ2-3; 7 nucleotides match TRBD2. Germline loops: CDR1 MGHRA, CDR2 YSYEKL. Trimming cost V 3 bases and J 4 bases; bases outside gene matches: 7. The CDR3 consists of 15 residues. Here the CDR3 DNA reads TGCGCCAGCAGCCATCAAGCGGGGCGATCAGATACGCAGTATTTT. Translated, it gives CASSHQAGRSDTQYF.

This clone was detected once. The chain recombines TRBV3-1 (or the pseudogene TRBV3-2) with TRBJ2-5; 12 bases map to TRBD2. The J segment lost 3 bases and the V segment lost 3 bases, leaving 2 bases of the junction unmatched. The germline V gene encodes CDR1 LGHDT and CDR2 YNNKEL (reference sequence). The CDR3 has 15 amino acids. The CDR3 nucleotides are TGTGCCAGCAGCCACCCTAGCGGGGGGGAAGAGACCCAGTACTTC. Its protein is CASSHPSGGEETQYF.

This clone has a handful of counts. This chain uses TRBV5-5 with TRBJ1-6; TRBD1 aligns across 9 bases. Germline CDR1 SGHKS, CDR2 YYEKEE (reference sequence). Trimming removed 5 bases from V and 4 bases from J; junction bases left unmatched: 10. This CDR3 region has 17 residues. CDR3 DNA sequence: TGTGCCAGCAGACGGGACAGGGATCGGTTTTATAATTCACCCCTCCACTTT. The encoded protein is CASRRDRDRFYNSPLHF.

This chain uses TRBV7-9 with TRBJ2-5, with 11 bases fitting TRBD2. Germline CDR1 and CDR2: SEHNR and FQNEAQ (reference sequence). This CDR3 contains 15 residues. After removal of 5 bases from V and 5 bases from J, the junction contained 7 bases not matched to a gene. The CDR3 protein is CASSVRLAGRETQYF. DNA for the CDR3: TGTGCCAGCAGCGTGCGACTAGCGGGGCGGGAGACCCAGTACTTC.

The chain has TRBV6-7 and TRBJ1-2; the D gene is possibly TRBD1 (5 bases). TRBV6-7 is known as an ORF, though its function is uncertain. The CDR3 length is 19 residues. V was trimmed by 2 bases and J by 3 bases, leaving 25 bases between them. CDR3 nucleotides: TGTGCCAGCAGTTACCTCCGTATTGAAAGAAGCAGGGTACACTATGGCTACACCTTC. Translating gives CASSYLRIERSRVHYGYTF.

The rearrangement links TRBV7-9 to TRBJ1-4; maybe TRBD1 (5 bases). Trimming removed 1 base from V and 10 bases from J, with 16 bases in between. The CDR3 covers 15 residues. Germline V lookup: CDR1 SEHNR, CDR2 FQNEAQ (reference sequence). The CDR3 DNA follows: TGTGCCAGCAGCTTAGGTGGCAGGGAATTTACAAAACTGTTTTTT. This translates into CASSLGGREFTKLFF.

The gene calls are TRBV28 and TRBJ1-1; a weak D match, TRBD1 (5 bases). Germline V lookup: CDR1 MDHEN, CDR2 SYDVKM. Trimming cost V 2 bases and J 7 bases, with 8 bases left between them. This CDR3 has 12 residues. The CDR3 DNA sequence: TGTGCCAGCAGTTTAGCGACAGTTGAAGCTTTCTTT. Residues: CASSLATVEAFF.

The gene calls are TRBV2 and TRBJ2-5; 11 nucleotides agree with TRBD2. This CDR3 has 15 residues. Germline V gene sequence: CDR1 SNHLY, CDR2 FYNNEI. V lost 5 bases to trimming and J lost 5 bases; unmatched junction nucleotides: 7. The CDR3 loop is CASSLELAGVETQYF. The CDR3 DNA is TGTGCCAGCAGTCTAGAACTAGCGGGGGTGGAGACCCAGTACTTC.

The chain is built from TRBV7-9 and TRBJ1-1; no definite D call. Germline assignment: CDR1 SEHNR and CDR2 FQNEAQ (reference sequence). Trimming pared 6 bases from V and 1 base from J, leaving 9 bases between. The CDR3 sequence is 13 residues long. The CDR3 loop is CASRLPGNTEAFF. The CDR3 DNA sequence: TGTGCCAGCAGACTTCCGGGGAACACTGAAGCTTTCTTT.

This chain joins TRBV5-1 and TRBJ1-1; D is possibly TRBD1 (5 bases). Between the trimmed V and J ends, which lost 4 bases and 1 base, there was a span of 14 bases. CDR1 SGHRS and CDR2 YFSETQ come from the germline V gene. CDR3 length: 15 amino acids. CDR3 nucleotide sequence: TGCGCCAGCAGCCTGAGAAGGGGTGGGAACACTGAAGCTTTCTTT. It specifies CASSLRRGGNTEAFF.

The chain employs TRBV28 and TRBJ1-2, with D uncertain. This CDR3 has 14 amino acids. The V end was cut by 2 bases, the J end by 0 bases, with 7 bases between. Per the germline V gene, CDR1 is MDHEN and CDR2 is SYDVKM. CDR3 protein: CASSLGGTNYGYTF. The CDR3 DNA is TGTGCCAGCAGTTTAGGAGGAACTAACTATGGCTACACCTTC.

The chain combines TRBV15 with TRBJ2-5, with 9 nucleotides matching TRBD2. Germline-derived CDR1 and CDR2 are LNHNV and YYDKDF (reference sequence). The CDR3 consists of 15 residues. The V gene end was trimmed by 5 bases and the J gene end by 4 bases; junction bases not matched to a gene: 8. The DNA for the CDR3 is TGTGCCACCAGCGCGTTCGGACTAGCGACAGAGACCCAGTACTTC. Translated: CATSAFGLATETQYF.

This rearrangement joins TRBV2 to TRBJ2-5, with D possibly matching TRBD1 (6 bases). The length of the CDR3 is 14 residues. V was pared by 6 bases and J by 1 base, with 12 bases between. Germline CDR1 is SNHLY and CDR2 is FYNNEI. The CDR3 reads CASRDSQIQETQYF. The DNA for the CDR3 is TGTGCCAGCAGGGACAGCCAGATCCAAGAGACCCAGTACTTC.

This sequence joins TRBV12-3 or TRBV12-4 and TRBJ1-6; tentative D call: TRBD1 (6 bases). V was clipped by 5 bases and J by 7 bases, with 9 bases between them. This CDR3 contains 13 residues. In DNA form, the CDR3 reads TGTGCCAGCAGTCCGGACAGAAATTCACCCCTCCACTTT. It specifies CASSPDRNSPLHF.

The V and J genes are TRBV3-1 (or the pseudogene TRBV3-2) and TRBJ1-4; possible D gene TRBD1, 6 bases. This CDR3 region has 16 residues. Germline V lookup: CDR1 LGHDT, CDR2 YNNKEL (reference sequence). V dropped 1 base and J dropped 8 bases, with 17 bases sitting between them. CDR3 nucleotide sequence: TGTGCCAGCAGCCAAGGTATACAGGGCCGTCACGAAAAACTGTTTTTT. Amino acid sequence: CASSQGIQGRHEKLFF.

The chain is built from TRBV6-1 and TRBJ1-6; tentative D call: TRBD1 (5 bases). Germline lookup yields CDR1 MNHNS and CDR2 SASEGT. The CDR3 has 16 amino acids. The germline V and J ends were trimmed by 4 bases and 8 bases, with 18 bases remaining between them. In DNA form, the CDR3 reads TGTGCCAGCAGTGGCCCACACAGGTCTAGGGATTCACCCCTCCACTTT. It specifies CASSGPHRSRDSPLHF.

This rearrangement joins TRBV5-1 to TRBJ1-2; TRBD1 aligns across 7 bases. After removal of 4 bases from V and 8 bases from J, the junction contained 11 bases not matched to a gene. There are 14 residues in the CDR3. Germline assignment: CDR1 SGHRS and CDR2 YFSETQ. The CDR3 DNA sequence: TGCGCCAGCAGCCCCGGGCAGGCAGGGGGGGGCTACACCTTC. Translating gives CASSPGQAGGGYTF.

This chain uses TRBV3-1 (or the pseudogene TRBV3-2) with TRBJ1-2; D is undetermined. The CDR3 covers 14 residues. The germline V gene has CDR1 LGHDT and CDR2 YNNKEL (reference sequence). V was trimmed by 3 bases and J by 4 bases, leaving 12 bases between them. The CDR3 nucleotides read TGTGCCAGCAGCCAGCAGGCCCTGATCTATGGCTACACCTTC. Amino acid sequence: CASSQQALIYGYTF.

CDR3 bases: TGTGCCAGCAGTTCCGGGGACAGGACTAATGAAAAACTGTTTTTT. This gives the protein CASSSGDRTNEKLFF. This chain connects TRBV28 to TRBJ1-4; the match to TRBD1 covers 8 bases. Trimming removed 4 bases from V and 2 bases from J; junction bases left unmatched: 3. The CDR3 has 15 amino acids. Germline CDR1 is MDHEN and CDR2 is SYDVKM.

V gene TRBV27 combines with J gene TRBJ2-1, with D perhaps matching TRBD1 (5 bases). Trimming took 6 bases from V and 6 from J, leaving 15 bases between them. In germline, CDR1 is MNHEY, CDR2 SMNVEV (reference sequence). CDR3 length equals 14 residues. CDR3: CASSLSQQVNEQFF. CDR3 in DNA: TGTGCCAGCAGCCTATCCCAACAGGTCAATGAGCAGTTCTTC.